This passage covers 4 T cell receptor beta chains from one sample sequenced in a study of T cells of healthy individuals. TCRdb fed the 5' RACE reads into MiXCR, producing one record per CDR3 protein. Found here are around 90,000 distinct CDR3 sequences, roughly 5.1% of them singletons; the top ten hold around 8%. The origin of the receptors is a female donor in good health.

This clonotype occurred a few times. The rearrangement links TRBV12-3 or TRBV12-4 to TRBJ2-1; D ambiguous. The CDR3 extends over 13 amino acids. Trimming took off 1 base at V and 6 bases at J, with 7 bases between the two ends. CDR3 protein: CASSLGTPNEQFF. The CDR3 DNA is TGTGCCAGCAGTTTAGGGACCCCCAATGAGCAGTTCTTC.

At least ten counts were recorded for this clonotype. J is TRBJ2-7 and V is TRBV10-3; D perhaps matches TRBD2 (5 bases). This CDR3 contains 13 residues. The germline V gene has CDR1 ENHRY and CDR2 SYGVKD. Trimming cost V 4 bases and J 4 bases, with 11 bases left between them. Here the CDR3 DNA reads TGTGCCATCAGTGGGGGAGAAGCGTACGAGCAGTACTTC. Encoded protein: CAISGGEAYEQYF.

The genes are TRBV5-4 and TRBJ1-2; a weak D match, TRBD1 (5 bases). V was cut by 4 bases and J by 3 bases, with 7 bases left in between. The CDR3 is 12 amino acids. Germline CDR1 SGHNT, CDR2 YYREEE (reference sequence). The CDR3 DNA reads TGTGCCAGCAGCCCAGGGTACTATGGCTACACCTTC. It codes for CASSPGYYGYTF.

The V gene is TRBV5-4, the J gene TRBJ1-1; TRBD1 aligns across 8 bases. Looked up from germline, CDR1 is SGHNT and CDR2 is YYREEE (reference sequence). CDR3 length: 15 amino acids. V lost 0 bases and J lost 11; bases outside the gene matches: 12. This CDR3 is CASSLDSFQGARAFF. DNA of the CDR3: TGTGCCAGCAGCTTGGATAGTTTTCAGGGGGCCAGGGCTTTCTTT.